Only a few counts were recorded for the clone carrying this T cell receptor (beta chain). Its specificity is not known. The entry originates in a study of T cells after yellow fever vaccination. On the study more broadly: Low-cell-number fractions were prepared with SMART-Seq v4 Ultra Low Input. Notes on the study in general: Post-booster reappearance was seen for most primary-vaccination clones (about 96% CD4, around 91% CD8).

TCRdb independently ran MiXCR on the 5' RACE reads; one entry per CDR3 protein. The table includes under 600,000 distinct CDR3 sequences, 21% detected once. Germline CDR1 is MGHRA and CDR2 is YSYEKL. Between the trimmed V and J ends, which lost 6 bases and 4 bases, there was a span of 13 bases. The CDR3 runs to 14 residues. The specimen comprised PBMCs, sampled approximately 22 days after the first yellow fever vaccination. This chain joins TRBV4-1 and TRBJ1-3; no clear D gene. This receptor was identified in a man aged 18-30 years who received the YFV17D yellow fever vaccine. CDR3 coding DNA: TGCGCCAGCAGTTCCGGGGTTTTAGGAAACACCATATATTTT. Residues: CASSSGVLGNTIYF.